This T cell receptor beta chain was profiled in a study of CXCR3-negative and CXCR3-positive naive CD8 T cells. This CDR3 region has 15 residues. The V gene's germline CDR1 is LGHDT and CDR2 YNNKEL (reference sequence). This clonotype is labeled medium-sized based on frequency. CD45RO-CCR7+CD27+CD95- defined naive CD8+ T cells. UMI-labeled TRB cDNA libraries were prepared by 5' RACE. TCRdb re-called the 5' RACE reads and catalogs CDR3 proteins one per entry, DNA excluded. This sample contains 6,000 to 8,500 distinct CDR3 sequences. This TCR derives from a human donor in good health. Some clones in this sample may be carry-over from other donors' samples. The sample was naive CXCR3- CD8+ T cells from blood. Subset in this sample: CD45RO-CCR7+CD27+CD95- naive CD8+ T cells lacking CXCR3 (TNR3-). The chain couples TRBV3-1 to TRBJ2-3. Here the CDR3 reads CASSPGREGTDTQYF.